The 9 T cell receptor beta chains in this list originate from one sample, sequenced in a study of technical replicates of blood from a handful of donors. Only in-frame clones appear in the TCRdb table, and some are missing; sequencing was by immunoSEQ multiplex PCR. The profile shows about 70,000 clones, just under 95% of them singletons. Sequencing used T cells isolated from PBMCs. The receptor set was obtained from a human donor in good health.

The chain couples TRBV5-1 to TRBJ2-1; 7 nucleotides match TRBD1. V was clipped by 1 base and J by 8 bases; unmatched bases: 6. From germline, CDR1 is SGHRS and CDR2 YFSETQ. The CDR3 totals 14 residues. CDR3 DNA: TGCGCCAGCAGCTTGTCCAGGGGGATTGATGAGCAGTTCTTC. Translation: CASSLSRGIDEQFF.

This chain links TRBV14 with TRBJ1-2, with D possibly TRBD1 on 5 matching bases. V dropped 6 bases and J dropped 4 bases, with 24 bases sitting between them. This CDR3 region has 17 residues. The V gene's germline CDR1 is SGHDN and CDR2 FVKESK. Here the CDR3 reads CASSPSPRGVGGYGYTF. CDR3 DNA sequence: TGTGCCAGCAGTCCATCCCCTCGGGGGGTTGGTGGCTATGGCTACACCTTC.

The gene calls are TRBV9 and TRBJ1-5; 7 bases agree with TRBD1. V lost 3 bases and J lost 7; bases outside the gene matches: 7. The CDR3 extends over 14 amino acids. CDR1 is SGDLS and CDR2 is YYNGEE in the germline V gene. The CDR3 here is CASSAGTALQPQHF. The CDR3 DNA reads TGTGCCAGCAGCGCCGGGACAGCCCTCCAGCCCCAGCATTTT.

CDR3 nucleotide sequence: TGTGCCAGCAGCTTTAGTAGCGTCGCCTACGAGCAGTACTTC. Protein sequence: CASSFSSVAYEQYF. The rearrangement links TRBV11-3 to TRBJ2-7; possible D gene TRBD2, 5 bases. The CDR3 extends over 14 amino acids. Germline CDR1 and CDR2: SGHNT and YENEEA. Trimming removed 3 bases from V and 2 bases from J, with 11 bases in between.

The rearrangement links TRBV5-4 to TRBJ1-1; 8 positions match TRBD1. The CDR3 sequence is 13 residues long. V dropped 4 bases and J dropped 8; count of bases not matched to a gene: 7. Germline V gene data show CDR1 as SGHNT and CDR2 as YYREEE (reference sequence). The CDR3 sequence is CASSVGQGSEAFF. The DNA of the CDR3 is TGTGCCAGCAGCGTAGGACAGGGTAGCGAAGCTTTCTTT.

The chain couples TRBV5-1 to TRBJ2-3, with 7 bases fitting TRBD1. Germline CDR1 SGHRS, CDR2 YFSETQ. The CDR3 spans 14 residues. V gave up 3 bases and J gave up 1 base; unmatched junction bases: 2. CDR3 sequence: CASSSTGGTDTQYF. CDR3 bases: TGCGCCAGCAGCTCCACAGGGGGCACAGATACGCAGTATTTT.

The chain is built from TRBV30 and TRBJ1-4; 7 positions match TRBD1. Trimming at V came to 5 bases and at J to 6 bases, leaving 6 bases not matched to a gene. This CDR3 is built from 13 residues. Germline-derived CDR1 and CDR2 are GTSNPN and SVGIG (reference sequence). Here the CDR3 DNA reads TGTGCCTGGGACCAGGGGGTGCATGAAAAACTGTTTTTT. It yields the protein CAWDQGVHEKLFF.

The gene calls are TRBV27 and TRBJ1-5; 9 nucleotides match TRBD1. The ends lost 6 bases at V and 1 base at J; junction bases unmatched: 1. The CDR3 is made up of 14 amino acids. Germline V gene data show CDR1 as MNHEY and CDR2 as SMNVEV (reference sequence). The DNA for the CDR3 is TGTGCCAGCAGGGGGACAGGGAGCAATCAGCCCCAGCATTTT. Translating gives CASRGTGSNQPQHF.

The V call is TRBV9, the J call TRBJ2-3, with D possibly TRBD2 on 5 matching bases. Germline CDR1 is SGDLS and CDR2 is YYNGEE. Trimming shortened V by 0 bases and J by 2 bases, and 7 bases separated the two germline ends. The CDR3 runs to 14 residues. The CDR3 coding sequence is TGTGCCAGCAGCGTAGGAGCGGACACAGATACGCAGTATTTT. Its translation: CASSVGADTDTQYF.